This TCR beta chain was recovered during a study of cytotoxic CD8 clonotypes in ibrutinib-treated CLL. The study's findings and limits: Clonality rose at ibrutinib response and fell back toward baseline at progression.

Target depth was 1 in 200,000 to 1 in 1 million T cells, about 10x per clonotype. Profiling relied on immunoSEQ multiplex PCR, and the TCRdb table lists in-frame clones only, not all of them. The table lists 150,000 to 200,000 clones, over 60% of them singletons. Concerning this clone itself: The antigen is not known.

The germline gives CDR1 KGHSH, CDR2 LQKENI. J gave up 4 bases and V 0 bases, and 7 bases lay outside the gene matches. The CDR3 is 16 amino acids. The chain couples TRBV18 to TRBJ2-7; 9 nucleotides match TRBD2. The clonotype comes from a human donor with chronic lymphocytic leukemia. The sample here was PBMCs, taken after 24 months of ibrutinib treatment. CDR3 DNA: TGTGCCAGCTCACCACCGACAGCGGGAGGAGATTACGAGCAGTACTTC. Amino acids: CASSPPTAGGDYEQYF.